These 29 T cell receptor beta chains share one sample of origin, sequenced in a study of radiotherapy plus CTLA-4 blockade in lung cancer. Using immunoSEQ multiplex PCR, the repertoire was profiled, and TCRdb retains in-frame clones only, with some absent. The table has almost 55,000 clones, more than 60% seen once; the top ten hold 3% to 4%. Here the sequenced sample was peripheral blood, taken from a patient treated with radiotherapy plus ipilimumab. The source is a human donor with non-small cell lung cancer who had a partial response to radiotherapy plus ipilimumab.

The chain combines TRBV6-5 with TRBJ2-7, with a possible D match to TRBD1 (6 bases). Per germline, CDR1 MNHEY and CDR2 SVGAGI. Trimming shortened V by 7 bases and J by 8 bases, and 21 bases separated the two germline ends. The CDR3 has 14 residues. The CDR3 here is CASKPGQGSTKQYF. The DNA for the CDR3 is TGTGCCAGCAAGCCGGGACAAGGTTCTACTAAGCAGTACTTC.

The V call is TRBV27, the J call TRBJ2-4, with D hard to call. This CDR3 is built from 18 residues. The V end lost 0 bases, the J end lost 6 bases, and 21 bases lay between the germline ends. The germline gives CDR1 MNHEY, CDR2 SMNVEV (reference sequence). DNA for the CDR3: TGTGCCAGCAGTTTATCCCCCCCTGGTGGGCCGGTTACAAACATTCAGTACTTC. Translated, it gives CASSLSPPGGPVTNIQYF.

The CDR3 nucleotides read TGTGCCACCAGCAGGACTAGCGGGGGGGGCACGCAGTATTTT. Its protein product is CATSRTSGGGTQYF. This sequence joins TRBV15 and TRBJ2-3; 14 bases line up with TRBD2. CDR3 length equals 14 residues. Germline trimming cut 3 bases from V and 9 bases from J; bases unmatched to any gene: 2. Germline V lookup: CDR1 LNHNV, CDR2 YYDKDF (reference sequence). The full variable domain, in which reference TRBV15 and TRBJ2-3 provide the parts outside the CDR3, is DAMVIQNPRYQVTQFGKPVTLSCSQTLNHNVMYWYQQKSSQAPKLLFHYYDKDFNNEADTPDNFQSRRPNTSFCFLDIRSPGLGDTAMYLCATSRTSGGGTQYFGPGTRLTVL.

The V gene is TRBV7-3, the J gene TRBJ2-2; unclear D gene. V was clipped by 5 bases and J by 5 bases, with 12 bases between them. The CDR3 has 14 residues. The V gene's germline CDR1 is SGHTA and CDR2 FQGTGA. CDR3 bases: TGTGCCAGCAGCCGCTCGAGGTTGACCGGGGAGCTGTTTTTT. It translates to CASSRSRLTGELFF.

The genes are TRBV7-3 and TRBJ1-1, with a possible D match to TRBD1 (5 bases). Germline V gives CDR1 SGHTA, CDR2 FQGTGA. V gave up 2 bases and J gave up 4 bases, with 11 bases separating them. The CDR3 extends over 14 amino acids. CDR3 protein: CASSLGAGSTEAFF. In nucleotides, the CDR3 is TGTGCCAGCAGCTTAGGGGCCGGGAGCACTGAAGCTTTCTTT.

The chain has TRBV18 and TRBJ1-1, with 7 bases that match TRBD1. Germline trimming cut 6 bases from V and 2 bases from J; bases unmatched to any gene: 12. This CDR3 spans 16 amino acids. From germline, CDR1 is KGHSH and CDR2 LQKENI. The CDR3 DNA reads TGTGCCAGCTCTCCCTACAGGGGATCAGGAAACACTGAAGCTTTCTTT. Protein: CASSPYRGSGNTEAFF.

This chain links TRBV5-4 with TRBJ2-5, with 8 bases identical to TRBD1. V lost 0 bases, J lost 1 base, and 2 bases stayed unmatched. Germline V lookup: CDR1 SGHNT, CDR2 YYREEE (reference sequence). The CDR3 totals 15 residues. CDR3 protein: CASSLDQGAQETQYF. Written as DNA, the CDR3 is TGTGCCAGCAGCTTGGACCAGGGGGCCCAAGAGACCCAGTACTTC.

A single count supports this clone. The chain uses TRBV6-5 and TRBJ1-2; 8 nucleotides agree with TRBD1. J gave up 4 bases and V 8 bases, and 3 bases lay outside the gene matches. The V gene's germline CDR1 is MNHEY and CDR2 SVGAGI. CDR3 length: 12 residues. CDR3 region: CASLGTGYGYTF. The CDR3, as DNA: TGTGCCAGCCTAGGGACAGGCTATGGCTACACCTTC.

This chain uses TRBV7-8 with TRBJ2-3; 16 bases fit TRBD2. V trimming: 4 bases; J trimming: 3 bases; junction bases outside the gene matches: 7. Germline-derived CDR1 and CDR2 are SGHVS and FQNEAQ. This CDR3 comprises 18 residues. Here the CDR3 DNA reads TGTGCCAGCAGCTCATCCGGGACTAGCGGGGGGGCGACAGATACGCAGTATTTT. Translating it yields CASSSSGTSGGATDTQYF.

The chain recombines TRBV28 with TRBJ1-1; 11 bases fit TRBD1. Trimming cost V 5 bases and J 2 bases; bases outside gene matches: 13. Germline loops: CDR1 MDHEN, CDR2 SYDVKM. The CDR3 is 18 amino acids. CDR3 amino acids: CASSTPGQGAMGNTEAFF. DNA for the CDR3: TGTGCCAGCAGTACCCCAGGACAGGGGGCTATGGGAAACACTGAAGCTTTCTTT.

The sample holds one count of this clone. The V and J genes are TRBV28 and TRBJ2-7; TRBD2 is a possible D gene (7 bases). Germline loops: CDR1 MDHEN, CDR2 SYDVKM. Trimming cost V 2 bases and J 9 bases, with 11 bases left between them. CDR3 length: 12 amino acids. Here the CDR3 reads CASSLRRGGQYF. DNA of the CDR3: TGTGCCAGCAGTTTAAGGAGGGGGGGGCAGTACTTC. The full variable domain, rest sourced from reference TRBV28 and TRBJ2-7, is DVKVTQSSRYLVKRTGEKVFLECVQDMDHENMFWYRQDPGLGLRLIYFSYDVKMKEKGDIPEGYSVSREKKERFSLILESASTNQTSMYLCASSLRRGGQYFGPGTRLTVT.

This chain uses TRBV18 with TRBJ2-3, with no clear D. Germline V gene sequence: CDR1 KGHSH, CDR2 LQKENI. The ends were cut back, 1 base at V and 0 bases at J, with 8 bases in the middle. The CDR3 runs to 15 residues. The CDR3 DNA reads as TGTGCCAGCTCACCACGTGGGCAAAGCACAGATACGCAGTATTTT. This sequence encodes CASSPRGQSTDTQYF.

V gene TRBV6-5 combines with J gene TRBJ1-3; 8 bases map to TRBD1. The CDR3 covers 15 residues. Per the germline V gene, CDR1 is MNHEY and CDR2 is SVGAGI. J lost 3 bases, V lost 5 bases, and 6 bases had no gene match. As DNA, the CDR3 is TGTGCCAGCAGTATTGGACAGGGAGTTGGAAACACCATATATTTT. Translating it yields CASSIGQGVGNTIYF.

Concerning this clone itself: One end of the junction varies from germline; a read error may be responsible. V usage is TRBV5-1 and J usage is TRBJ2-7; the match to TRBD1 covers 8 bases. Per the germline V gene, CDR1 is SGHRS and CDR2 is YFSETQ. The CDR3 consists of 14 residues. CDR3: CASSSQGAAYEQYF. In DNA, the CDR3 is TGTGCCAGCAGCTCCCAGGGGGCCGCCTACGAGCAGTACTTC.

This chain links TRBV30 with TRBJ2-2; TRBD1 agrees at 8 bases. Germline assignment: CDR1 GTSNPN and CDR2 SVGIG (reference sequence). Trimming at V came to 5 bases and at J to 4 bases, leaving 3 bases not matched to a gene. CDR3 length equals 13 residues. The CDR3 DNA is TGTGCCTGGGATACAGGGGGCACCGGGGAGCTGTTTTTT. It encodes CAWDTGGTGELFF.

The chain combines TRBV7-3 with TRBJ2-7; possible D gene TRBD1, 6 bases. Germline V gene data show CDR1 as SGHTA and CDR2 as FQGTGA. The V end lost 3 bases, the J end lost 2 bases, and 11 bases lay between the germline ends. The CDR3 consists of 14 residues. As DNA, the CDR3 is TGTGCCAGCAGCTTGGAGGACAGACCCTACGAGCAGTACTTC. It encodes CASSLEDRPYEQYF.

This clone was seen a single time. The genes are TRBV11-2 and TRBJ2-3; the match to TRBD1 covers 7 bases. Losses at the gene ends were 2 bases for V and 1 base for J; bases not matched to a gene: 3. Germline values: CDR1 SGHAT, CDR2 FQNNGV. CDR3 length: 15 amino acids. The CDR3 spells CASSLRGPGTDTQYF. The CDR3 region has the DNA TGTGCCAGCAGCTTAAGGGGGCCAGGCACAGATACGCAGTATTTT. The full variable domain, completed using reference TRBV11-2 and TRBJ2-3, is EAGVAQSPRYKIIEKRQSVAFWCNPISGHATLYWYQQILGQGPKLLIQFQNNGVVDDSQLPKDRFSAERLKGVDSTLKIQPAKLEDSAVYLCASSLRGPGTDTQYFGPGTRLTVL.

V usage is TRBV5-1 and J usage is TRBJ2-2; 9 nucleotides line up with TRBD1. The CDR3 has 14 residues. Trimming removed 3 bases from V and 5 bases from J; junction bases left unmatched: 2. CDR1 is SGHRS and CDR2 is YFSETQ in the germline V gene. The CDR3 nucleotides are TGCGCCAGCAGCTCCGGACAGGGGACCGGGGAGCTGTTTTTT. Protein: CASSSGQGTGELFF.

This clone was seen just once. The chain carries TRBV18 and TRBJ2-1, with 15 nucleotides matching TRBD2. The CDR3 loop spans 16 amino acids. Germline assignment: CDR1 KGHSH and CDR2 LQKENI. The trim removed 2 bases at V and 6 bases at J, leaving 2 bases unmatched. CDR3 coding DNA: TGTGCCAGCTCACCAAGGACTAGCGGGGGGGTCAATGAGCAGTTCTTC. Translation: CASSPRTSGGVNEQFF.

This chain joins TRBV5-4 and TRBJ1-5, with 10 bases fitting TRBD1. V gave up 3 bases and J gave up 2 bases; unmatched junction bases: 2. Germline V gives CDR1 SGHNT, CDR2 YYREEE (reference sequence). This CDR3 spans 15 amino acids. For the CDR3, the DNA is TGTGCCAGCAGCTGGGGGACAGGGGGCAATCAGCCCCAGCATTTT. Residues: CASSWGTGGNQPQHF.

In the case of this clone: Within the sample, other DNA sequences also encode this same CDR3. The chain is built from TRBV20-1 and TRBJ2-5; D unclear. The CDR3 is made up of 11 amino acids. Between the trimmed V and J ends, which lost 3 bases and 4 bases, there was a span of 6 bases. Looked up from germline, CDR1 is DFQATT and CDR2 is SNEGSKA (reference sequence). The DNA for the CDR3 is TGCAGTGCTAGCTCGGGAGAGACCCAGTACTTC. Amino acids: CSASSGETQYF.

This clone was seen more than once but under ten times. The V gene is TRBV27, the J gene TRBJ2-2, with 7 bases that match TRBD2. Germline lookup yields CDR1 MNHEY and CDR2 SMNVEV (reference sequence). Germline trimming cut 1 base from V and 4 bases from J; bases unmatched to any gene: 0. This CDR3 comprises 14 residues. The DNA of the CDR3 is TGTGCCAGCAGTTTATGGGGGGGCACCGGGGAGCTGTTTTTT. Translation: CASSLWGGTGELFF.

The chain recombines TRBV5-1 with TRBJ2-7, with TRBD2 matching 14 bases. The CDR3 covers 15 residues. CDR1 is SGHRS and CDR2 is YFSETQ in the germline V gene. Trimming removed 5 bases from V and 2 bases from J; junction bases left unmatched: 3. The CDR3 protein is CASRWTSGGTYEQYF. For the CDR3, the DNA is TGCGCCAGCAGATGGACTAGCGGGGGGACCTACGAGCAGTACTTC.

Concerning this clone: At one of its ends the junction is not consistent with the germline gene, which may arise from a read error. The chain is built from TRBV6-1 and TRBJ1-6; TRBD1 is a possible D gene (5 bases). The CDR3 spans 15 residues. Germline CDR1 reads MNHNS; CDR2 reads SASEGT. This chain's CDR3 is CASSEAPGQDSPPHF. The CDR3 DNA reads TGTGCCAGCAGTGAAGCCCCAGGGCAGGATTCACCCCCCCACTTT.

DNA of the CDR3: TGTGCCTGGAGAAGGGGGGGGGCCTTGGATGAGCAGTTCTTC. It yields the protein CAWRRGGALDEQFF. This chain connects TRBV30 to TRBJ2-1, with D tentatively TRBD2 (7 bases). V lost 3 bases to trimming and J lost 8 bases, with 17 bases between them. The CDR3 extends over 14 amino acids. The germline CDR1 and CDR2 sequences are GTSNPN and SVGIG (reference sequence).

The gene calls are TRBV30 and TRBJ2-3; 8 bases agree with TRBD1. The germline V gene encodes CDR1 GTSNPN and CDR2 SVGIG (reference sequence). Trimming at V came to 7 bases and at J to 5 bases, leaving 14 bases not matched to a gene. This CDR3 spans 15 amino acids. The CDR3 nucleotides read TGTGCCTTAAACGGAGCAGGGGGCAGGGGAGATACGCAGTATTTT. It specifies CALNGAGGRGDTQYF.

The chain recombines TRBV5-4 with TRBJ2-7; 7 bases map to TRBD1. The CDR3 has 14 amino acids. J was trimmed by 5 bases and V by 2 bases; bases with no gene match: 7. CDR1 and CDR2 (germline): SGHNT, YYREEE (reference sequence). The CDR3 DNA reads TGTGCCAGCAGCTTTCGACAGGGTTTCGACGAGCAGTACTTC. Translation gives CASSFRQGFDEQYF.

Here the CDR3 DNA reads TGTGCCATCAGAGGACAGGGGGAAAGGTCACCCCTCCACTTT. It translates to CAIRGQGERSPLHF. V is TRBV10-3 and J is TRBJ1-6, with 10 bases lining up with TRBD1. Trimming removed 6 bases from V and 10 bases from J; junction bases left unmatched: 6. This CDR3 is built from 14 residues. Looked up from germline, CDR1 is ENHRY and CDR2 is SYGVKD.

The genes are TRBV9 and TRBJ2-1; D gene unclear. V gave up 1 base and J gave up 9 bases, with 14 bases separating them. Germline assignment: CDR1 SGDLS and CDR2 YYNGEE. The CDR3 has 14 residues. CDR3 nucleotides: TGTGCCAGCAGCGTATTAAGCGAAGTCGGTGAGCAGTTCTTC. Its translation: CASSVLSEVGEQFF.